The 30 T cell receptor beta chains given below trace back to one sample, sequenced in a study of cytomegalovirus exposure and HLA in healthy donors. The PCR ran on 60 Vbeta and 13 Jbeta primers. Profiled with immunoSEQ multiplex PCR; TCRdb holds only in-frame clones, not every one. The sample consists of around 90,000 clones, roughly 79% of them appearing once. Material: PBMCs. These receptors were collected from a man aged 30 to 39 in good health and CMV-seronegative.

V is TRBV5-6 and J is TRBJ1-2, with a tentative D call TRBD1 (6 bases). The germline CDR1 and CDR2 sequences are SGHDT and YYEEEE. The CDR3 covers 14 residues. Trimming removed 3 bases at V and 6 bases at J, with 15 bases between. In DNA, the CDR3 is TGTGCCAGCAGCTCCTGGGGGGGGGCCCATGGCTACACCTTC. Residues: CASSSWGGAHGYTF.

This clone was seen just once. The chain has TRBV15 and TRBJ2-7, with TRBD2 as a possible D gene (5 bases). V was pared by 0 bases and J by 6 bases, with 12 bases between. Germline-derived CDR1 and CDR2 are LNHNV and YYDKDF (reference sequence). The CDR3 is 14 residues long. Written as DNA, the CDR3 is TGTGCCACCAGCAGAGATTCTTACGGACTCGAGCAGTACGTC. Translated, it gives CATSRDSYGLEQYV.

CDR3 residues: CASSSGRTFGEQFF. The CDR3 DNA reads as TGTGCCAGTTCTAGCGGGAGAACTTTCGGTGAGCAGTTCTTC. The V and J genes are TRBV25-1 and TRBJ2-1, with 10 nucleotides matching TRBD2. Looked up from germline, CDR1 is MGHDK and CDR2 is SYGVNS. The junction had 11 bases not matched to a gene; V was cut back by 9 bases and J by 9 bases. This CDR3 is 14 amino acids long.

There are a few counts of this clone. The CDR3 sequence is CASSPNPERSTEAFF. Here the CDR3 DNA reads TGCGCCAGCAGCCCCAACCCCGAGAGGTCCACTGAAGCTTTCTTT. The rearrangement joins TRBV4-1 to TRBJ1-1; D call uncertain. This CDR3 contains 15 residues. Germline CDR1 reads MGHRA; CDR2 reads YSYEKL. Trimming stripped 4 bases from V and 4 bases from J, with 16 bases between.

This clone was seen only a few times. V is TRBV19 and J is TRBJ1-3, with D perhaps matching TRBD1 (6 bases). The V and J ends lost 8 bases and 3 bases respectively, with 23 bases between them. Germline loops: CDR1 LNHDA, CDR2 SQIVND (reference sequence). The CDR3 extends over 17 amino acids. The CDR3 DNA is TGTGCCAGTCGGCGTAGCAGGGACATCGGACTTGGAAACACCATATATTTT. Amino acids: CASRRSRDIGLGNTIYF.

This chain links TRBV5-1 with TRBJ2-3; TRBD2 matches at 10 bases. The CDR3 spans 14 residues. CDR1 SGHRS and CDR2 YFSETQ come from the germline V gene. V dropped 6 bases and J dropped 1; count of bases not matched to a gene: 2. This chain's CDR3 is CASIGLAGTDTQYF. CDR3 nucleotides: TGCGCCAGCATAGGACTAGCGGGCACAGATACGCAGTATTTT.

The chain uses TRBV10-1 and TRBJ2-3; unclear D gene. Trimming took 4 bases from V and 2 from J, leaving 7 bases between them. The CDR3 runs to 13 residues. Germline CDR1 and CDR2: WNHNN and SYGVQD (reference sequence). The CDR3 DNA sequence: TGCGCCAGCAGTGCGGTCAACACAGATACGCAGTATTTT. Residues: CASSAVNTDTQYF.

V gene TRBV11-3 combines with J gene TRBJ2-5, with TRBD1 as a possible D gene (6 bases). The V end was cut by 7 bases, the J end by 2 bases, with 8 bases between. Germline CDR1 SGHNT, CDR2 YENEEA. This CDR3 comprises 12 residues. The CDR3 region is CASKDRQETQYF. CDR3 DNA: TGTGCCAGCAAGGACAGACAAGAGACCCAGTACTTC.

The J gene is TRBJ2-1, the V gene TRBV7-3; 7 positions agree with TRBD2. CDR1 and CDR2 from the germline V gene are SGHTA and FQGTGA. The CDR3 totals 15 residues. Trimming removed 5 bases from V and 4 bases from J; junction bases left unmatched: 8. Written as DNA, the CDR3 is TGTGCCAGCAGCCCCGTTGGGGGGGGATACAATGAGCAGTTCTTC. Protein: CASSPVGGGYNEQFF.

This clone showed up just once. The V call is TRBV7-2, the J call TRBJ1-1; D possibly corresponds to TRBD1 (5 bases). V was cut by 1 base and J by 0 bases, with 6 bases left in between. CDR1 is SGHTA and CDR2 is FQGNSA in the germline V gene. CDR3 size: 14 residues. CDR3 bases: TGTGCCAGCAGCTTAGAGGGGATGAACACTGAAGCTTTCTTT. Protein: CASSLEGMNTEAFF.

The CDR3 sequence: CASSVRDSGEQYV. The CDR3 DNA reads as TGTGCCAGCAGCGTCCGGGACAGTGGAGAGCAGTACGTC. The chain is built from TRBV9 and TRBJ2-7, with TRBD1 matching 7 bases. Germline V gene data show CDR1 as SGDLS and CDR2 as YYNGEE. Trimming cost V 2 bases and J 7 bases; bases outside gene matches: 6. The CDR3 covers 13 residues.

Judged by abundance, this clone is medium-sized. This CDR3 is CASSWDRGNSPLHF. As DNA, the CDR3 is TGTGCCAGCAGTTGGGACAGGGGGAATTCACCCCTCCACTTT. The chain couples TRBV27 to TRBJ1-6; 11 bases are a match to TRBD1. The CDR3 runs 14 residues. Trimming removed 4 bases from V and 7 bases from J; junction bases left unmatched: 0. Germline V lookup: CDR1 MNHEY, CDR2 SMNVEV (reference sequence).

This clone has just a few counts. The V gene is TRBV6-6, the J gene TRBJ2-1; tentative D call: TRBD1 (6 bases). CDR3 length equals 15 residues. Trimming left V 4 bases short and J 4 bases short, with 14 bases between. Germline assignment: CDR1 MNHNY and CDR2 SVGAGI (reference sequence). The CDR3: CASSSDGTLYNEQFF. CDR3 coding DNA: TGTGCCAGCAGTTCCGATGGGACATTATACAATGAGCAGTTCTTC.

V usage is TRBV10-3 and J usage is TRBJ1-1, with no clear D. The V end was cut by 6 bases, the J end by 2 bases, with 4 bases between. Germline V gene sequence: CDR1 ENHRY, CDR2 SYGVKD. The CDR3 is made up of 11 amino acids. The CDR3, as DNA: TGTGCCATCAGGGGCAACACTGAAGCTTTCTTT. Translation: CAIRGNTEAFF.

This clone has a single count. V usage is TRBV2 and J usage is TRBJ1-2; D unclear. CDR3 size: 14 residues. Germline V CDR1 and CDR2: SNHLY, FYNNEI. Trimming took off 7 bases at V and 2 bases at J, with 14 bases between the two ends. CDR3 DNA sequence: TGTGCCAGCAATCATGCGGAGGAGAACTATGGCTACACCTTC. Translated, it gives CASNHAEENYGYTF.

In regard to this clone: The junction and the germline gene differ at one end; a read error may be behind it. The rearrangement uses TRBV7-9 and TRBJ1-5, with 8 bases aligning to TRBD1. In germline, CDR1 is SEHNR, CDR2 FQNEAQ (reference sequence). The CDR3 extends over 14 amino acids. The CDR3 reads CSSSRTGRNQPQHF. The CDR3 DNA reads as TGTTCCAGCAGTCGGACAGGGCGCAATCAGCCCCAGCATTTT. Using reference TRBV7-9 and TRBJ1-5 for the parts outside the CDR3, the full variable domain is DTGVSQNPRHKITKRGQNVTFRCDPISEHNRLYWYRQTLGQGPEFLTYFQNEAQLEKSRLLSDRFSAERPKGSFSTLEIQRTEQGDSAMYLCSSSRTGRNQPQHFGDGTRLSIL.

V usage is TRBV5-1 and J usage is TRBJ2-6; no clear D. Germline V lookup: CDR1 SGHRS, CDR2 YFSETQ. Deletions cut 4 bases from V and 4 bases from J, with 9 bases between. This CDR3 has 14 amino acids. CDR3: CASSNTPGANVLTF. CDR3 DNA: TGCGCCAGCAGCAATACACCCGGGGCCAACGTCCTGACTTTC. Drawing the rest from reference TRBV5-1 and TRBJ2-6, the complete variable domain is KAGVTQTPRYLIKTRGQQVTLSCSPISGHRSVSWYQQTPGQGLQFLFEYFSETQRNKGNFPGRFSGRQFSNSRSEMNVSTLELGDSALYLCASSNTPGANVLTFGAGSRLTVL.

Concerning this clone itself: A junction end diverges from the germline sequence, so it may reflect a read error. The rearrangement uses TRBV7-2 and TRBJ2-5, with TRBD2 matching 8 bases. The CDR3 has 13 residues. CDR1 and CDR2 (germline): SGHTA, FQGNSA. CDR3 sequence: CASSFRGAGVGNF. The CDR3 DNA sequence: TGTGCCAGCAGCTTTAGAGGAGCGGGGGTCGGGAACTTC. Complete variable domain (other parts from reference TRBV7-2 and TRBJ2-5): GAGVSQSPSNKVTEKGKDVELRCDPISGHTALYWYRQSLGQGLEFLIYFQGNSAPDKSGLPSDRFSAERTGGSVSTLTIQRTQQEDSAVYLCASSFRGAGVGNFGPGTRLLVL.

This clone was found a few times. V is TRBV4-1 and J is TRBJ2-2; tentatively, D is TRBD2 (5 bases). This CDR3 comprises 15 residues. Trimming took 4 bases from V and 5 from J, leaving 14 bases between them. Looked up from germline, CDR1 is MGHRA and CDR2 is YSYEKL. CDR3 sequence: CASSPPLGGTGELFF. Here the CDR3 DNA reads TGCGCCAGCAGCCCGCCCTTAGGAGGTACCGGGGAGCTGTTTTTT.

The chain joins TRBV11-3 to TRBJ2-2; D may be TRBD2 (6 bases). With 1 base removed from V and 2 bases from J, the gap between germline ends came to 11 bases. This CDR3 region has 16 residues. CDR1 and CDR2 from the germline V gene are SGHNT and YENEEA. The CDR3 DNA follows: TGTGCCAGCAGCTTAGTATCGGGAGCAAACACCGGGGAGCTGTTTTTT. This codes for CASSLVSGANTGELFF.

The CDR3 DNA reads TGTGCCAGCAGCAAAGTGGAGACAGGAGGCGCCGGGGAGCTGTTTTTT. It yields the protein CASSKVETGGAGELFF. J is TRBJ2-2 and V is TRBV21-1; TRBD1 is the table's D call, not checked against the DNA. TRBV21-1 is a documented pseudogene. The CDR3 covers 16 residues.

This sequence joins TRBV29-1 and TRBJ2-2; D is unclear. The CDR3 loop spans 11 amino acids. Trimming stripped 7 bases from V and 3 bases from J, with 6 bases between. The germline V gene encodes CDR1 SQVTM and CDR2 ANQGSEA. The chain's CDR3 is CSGLYTGELFF. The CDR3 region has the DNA TGCAGCGGCCTATACACCGGGGAGCTGTTTTTT.

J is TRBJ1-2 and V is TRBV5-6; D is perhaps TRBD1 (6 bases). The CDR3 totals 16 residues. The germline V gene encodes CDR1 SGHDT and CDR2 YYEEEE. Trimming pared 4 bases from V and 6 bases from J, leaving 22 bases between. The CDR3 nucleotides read TGTGCCAGCAGCCGCCTTTTAAGGGACACCACTGATGGCTACACCTTC. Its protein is CASSRLLRDTTDGYTF.

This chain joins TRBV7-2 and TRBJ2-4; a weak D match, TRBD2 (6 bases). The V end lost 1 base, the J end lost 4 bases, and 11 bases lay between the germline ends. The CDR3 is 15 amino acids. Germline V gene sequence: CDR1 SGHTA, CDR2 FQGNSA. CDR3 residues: CASSLGRGAKNIQYF. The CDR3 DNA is TGTGCCAGCAGCTTAGGGAGGGGCGCAAAAAACATTCAGTACTTC.

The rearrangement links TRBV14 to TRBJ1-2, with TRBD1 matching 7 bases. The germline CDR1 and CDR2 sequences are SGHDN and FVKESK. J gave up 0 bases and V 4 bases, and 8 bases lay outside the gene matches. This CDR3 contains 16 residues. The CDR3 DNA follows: TGTGCCAGCAGCCGGACAGGCCAGGGGGCTAACTATGGCTACACCTTC. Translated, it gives CASSRTGQGANYGYTF.

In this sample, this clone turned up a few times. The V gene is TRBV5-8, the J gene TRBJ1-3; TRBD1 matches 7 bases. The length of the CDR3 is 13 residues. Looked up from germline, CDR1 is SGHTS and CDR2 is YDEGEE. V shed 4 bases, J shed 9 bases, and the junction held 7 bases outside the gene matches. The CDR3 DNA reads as TGTGCCAGCAGCGGGAGACAGGGAGGCACCATATATTTT. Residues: CASSGRQGGTIYF.

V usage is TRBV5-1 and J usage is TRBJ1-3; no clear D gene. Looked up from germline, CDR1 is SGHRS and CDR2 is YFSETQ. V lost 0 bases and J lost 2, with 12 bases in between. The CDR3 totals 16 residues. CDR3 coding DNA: TGCGCCAGCAGCTTGGGACCCCCGGAGGCTGGAAACACCATATATTTT. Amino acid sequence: CASSLGPPEAGNTIYF.

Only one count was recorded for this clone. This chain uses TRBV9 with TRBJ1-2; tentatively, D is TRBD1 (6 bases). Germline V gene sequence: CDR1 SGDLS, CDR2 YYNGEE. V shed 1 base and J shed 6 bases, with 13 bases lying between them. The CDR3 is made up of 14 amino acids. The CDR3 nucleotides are TGTGCCAGCAGCGTAACTCAGGGGTTAGATGGCTACACCTTC. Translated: CASSVTQGLDGYTF.

The CDR3 nucleotides read TGTGCCAGCAGCCCTGACAGGGCCAGTTATCAGCCCCAGCATTTT. Its protein product is CASSPDRASYQPQHF. This chain joins TRBV7-2 and TRBJ1-5; TRBD1 matches 7 bases. V was pared by 5 bases and J by 5 bases, with 9 bases of the junction left unmatched. Germline values: CDR1 SGHTA, CDR2 FQGNSA. The CDR3 totals 15 residues.

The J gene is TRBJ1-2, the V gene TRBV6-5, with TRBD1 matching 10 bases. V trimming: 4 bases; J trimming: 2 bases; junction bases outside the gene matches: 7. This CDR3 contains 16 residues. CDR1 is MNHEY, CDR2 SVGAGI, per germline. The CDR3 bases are TGTGCCAGCAGTTCGGGACAGGGGACCCTCAACTATGGCTACACCTTC. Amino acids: CASSSGQGTLNYGYTF.